This entry features one T cell receptor beta chain sequence. In its sample, this clonotype was seen many times. Its antigen target is currently unknown. One base away there is no much larger clone; base qualities are not given. For repertoire sequencing, TCR beta CDR3 regions were amplified from RNA transcripts. The first round of RT-PCR was done with HTBI primers and the Qiagen OneStep RT-PCR kit, and was followed by a second round of multiplex PCR, then size selection and purification. Sequencing of the libraries was carried out on an Illumina HiSeq2000 in paired-end mode with 100 bp reads. In the source study's methods: SOAPnuke was used for read processing, and reads with adapters, uncalled bases, a mean Phred below 15, or no exact constant-primer or identifier match were discarded. COPE v1.2.5 was used to merge the high-quality paired reads. Each unique nucleotide sequence was defined as a clonotype, and clonotypes were aligned to IMGT TRB V, D and J references with MiTCR v1.1. The analysis was limited to V-J combinations with a frequency above 0.0001, which together covered 99% to 99.2% of the repertoires. A TCR clonal expansion and chaos score per V-J combination was defined as the ratio of F50 clonal expansion to chaos observed in the TCRdist matrix. Welch's t-statistics and random forest were used to narrow the features down to about twelve V-J combinations, which were then fed into a naive Bayes classifier. The Morisita-Horn index was used to measure how similar the thyroid and blood repertoires were. Starting from the raw public reads, TCRdb applied fastp trimming at Q25, assembled clones with MiXCR and retained in-frame beta chains. All rows with the same CDR3 protein become a single entry with the most common DNA and genes. It is TCRdb's table, rather than the study itself, that gives the V and J calls and clone size. The sample table records a few hundred thousand distinct CDR3 sequences; 17% of these occur just once. The leading ten clones occupy roughly 2.6% of the sample.

The source of the sample is a study of Graves' ophthalmopathy and Graves' hyperthyroidism (dated by TCRdb to 2016 to 2019). Background on the whole study: Peripheral blood was collected at initial diagnosis, before any treatment. The study used TCR beta repertoire signatures to distinguish Graves' ophthalmopathy from Graves' hyperthyroidism and to predict progression to ophthalmopathy. In total, 135 blood samples were TCR-sequenced: 43 ophthalmopathy, 75 hyperthyroidism and about 17 hyperthyroidism-to-ophthalmopathy patients. A discovery set of 95 to 100 patients (around 44 ophthalmopathy, 55 to 60 stable hyperthyroidism) was enrolled to explore V-J signatures distinguishing ophthalmopathy from hyperthyroidism. An independent validation cohort was composed of roughly 19 hyperthyroidism patients and about 16 patients who later progressed from hyperthyroidism to ophthalmopathy. In six hyperthyroidism patients, T-cell repertoires of thyroid tissue and blood were compared. Once sampling was done, hyperthyroidism patients were given methimazole at a starting dose of 30 mg daily, while ophthalmopathy patients were given high-dose intravenous methylprednisolone.

Hyperthyroidism was defined as stable when no progression to ophthalmopathy occurred within 18 months of follow-up. The hyperthyroidism patients were 18 to 65 years old and newly diagnosed, with a disease duration of less than 2 months. Patients with other autoimmune diseases, uncontrolled infections, pregnancy or lactation were excluded from the study. Diagnosis was based on clinical symptoms, serum thyroxine, TRAb, thyroid ultrasound and orbital computed tomography. Using Ficoll-Paque density gradient centrifugation, PBMCs were isolated from 10 ml of fresh peripheral blood. Total RNA was extracted using Trizol reagent, and RNA quality was checked on an Agilent 2100 Bioanalyzer. What the study reported, not specific to this receptor: Sample size was not predetermined statistically, and investigators were not blinded to group allocation. The 13-signature model separated ophthalmopathy from stable hyperthyroidism with 87.88% sensitivity and 81.08% specificity in cross-validation, and 80%/75% in the test set. Most of the expanded thyroid clonotypes with a frequency above 0.001 were also detected in blood, and it was suggested that the thyroid immune response may be reflected by blood repertoires. In validation, the model predicted ophthalmopathy progression with about 70% sensitivity and around 72% specificity; more than ten predicted patients were CT-confirmed with GO in a median of roughly 6.8 months.

This TCR came from an adult woman with stable Graves' hyperthyroidism. The source material was peripheral blood.

Here is the DNA: TGTGCCAGCAGTTCATCAAGGGGGGGGCGCAATTATGGCTACACCTTC. The translation is CASSSSRGGRNYGYTF. The chain uses TRBV28 and TRBJ1-2; the D gene is perhaps TRBD1, from 6 matching bases. There are 16 amino acids in the CDR3, from cysteine to phenylalanine inclusive. CDR3 DNA only is kept here, 48 bases in frame from base 1. The germline V gene gives CDR1 as MDHEN and CDR2 as SYDVKM. Between the V and J ends, shortened by 4 bases and 5 bases respectively, the junction contains 20 bases.